This TCR beta chain was recovered during a study of a mutant IDH1 vaccine in newly diagnosed glioma. In the study overall: Patients had eight vaccinations, in weeks 1, 3, 5, 7, 11, 15, 19 and 23. Among treated patients, approximately 62% were male and approximately 40% female, and mean age was approximately 43 years. Overall study findings and caveats: Immune responses arising from the vaccine appeared in approximately 92% of patients.

Described time point: week 5, during vaccination. Doses comprised 300 ug of mutant IDH1 20-mer peptide each, plus topical imiquimod. New WHO grade 3 or 4 astrocytomas that were IDH1-mutant and ATRX-lost had been found in donors. Germline V gene sequence: CDR1 SGHRS, CDR2 YFSETQ. Trimming removed 4 bases from V and 0 bases from J, with 10 bases in between. The CDR3 covers 14 residues. The repertoire was sequenced with immunoSEQ multiplex PCR; TCRdb's copy has only in-frame clones and lacks some. This table holds 75,000 to 80,000 clones, more than 85% found once. As to this clone: Its target is not known.

This TCR was sampled from a woman in her forties or fifties with glioma. The rearrangement joins TRBV5-1 to TRBJ1-1, with D possibly matching TRBD1 (6 bases). The sequencing here drew on PBMCs, taken from a glioma patient whose treatment included an IDH1 peptide vaccine. The CDR3 DNA follows: TGCGCCAGCAGCCCACGGACAGTGAACACTGAAGCTTTCTTT. It codes for CASSPRTVNTEAFF.